This is a list of T cell receptor beta chains from one sample in a study of blood T cell repertoires in COVID-19. Profiling relied on immunoSEQ multiplex PCR, and the TCRdb table lists in-frame clones only, not all of them. The repertoire consists of about 68,000 clones, with 86% occurring once and the leading ten covering 1.4%. Sequencing was done on a sample of peripheral blood. The receptors derive from a woman aged 60-70 years with acute or convalescent COVID-19. The CDR3 runs from the conserved cysteine through the conserved F or W. The D gene is left open where the match is weak. A row's size may be missing; if present it is once, few, many or a size class.

V gene	D gene	J gene	clone size	CDR3 DNA	CDR3 protein
TRBV10-2	.	TRBJ1-5	.	TGCGCCAGCAGCGGACAGAGCAATCAGCCCCAGCATTTT	CASSGQSNQPQHF
TRBV30	.	TRBJ1-2	.	TGTGCCTGGAGTGTACTTCCCTATGGCTACACCTTC	CAWSVLPYGYTF
TRBV6-1	.	TRBJ2-7	.	TGTGCCAGCAGTGATTCCCAGGGGATTCTCTACGAGCAGTACTTC	CASSDSQGILYEQYF
TRBV30	TRBD2	TRBJ2-7	.	TGTGCCTGGAGACTTAGCGGGAGTGGGGGCTACGAGCAGTACTTC	CAWRLSGSGGYEQYF
TRBV10-3	TRBD1	TRBJ1-5	.	TGTGCCATCACAGGGGGCGAATATAGCAATCAGCCCCAGCATTTT	CAITGGEYSNQPQHF
TRBV7-2	TRBD1	TRBJ1-2	few	TGTGCCAGCAGCAACGACAGGGCCTATGGCTACACCTTC	CASSNDRAYGYTF
TRBV6-4	TRBD1	TRBJ1-6	.	TGTGCCAGCAGACCGGACAGGAGCTCCTATAATTCACCCCTCCACTTT	CASRPDRSSYNSPLHF
TRBV19	.	TRBJ1-2	.	TGTGCCAGTATTGACCGACAGGAGAACTATGGCTACACCTTC	CASIDRQENYGYTF
TRBV30	.	TRBJ1-2	.	TGTGCCTGGATCTTGACGACGGGGGGCTACACCTTC	CAWILTTGGYTF
TRBV10-3	.	TRBJ1-1	.	TGTGCCATCAGTGAGTCGTTACAGGGTTCGGACACTGAAGCTTTCTTT	CAISESLQGSDTEAFF
TRBV5-6	.	TRBJ1-6	.	TGTGCCAGCAGCTTCCAGGGATCGAATTCACCCCTCCACTTT	CASSFQGSNSPLHF
TRBV7-6	.	TRBJ1-4	.	TGTGCCAGCAGCTTATATAGCACAAATGAAAAACTGTTTTTT	CASSLYSTNEKLFF
TRBV5-1	TRBD1	TRBJ1-5	.	TGCGCCAGCAGCCTACGGACAGGGAAAAAAATGGCACCGTTTAGCAATCAGCCCCAGCATTTT	CASSLRTGKKMAPFSNQPQHF
TRBV4-2	.	TRBJ2-3	.	TGTGCCAGCAGCCAAGCAGGGAGCACAGATACGCAGTATTTT	CASSQAGSTDTQYF
TRBV2	.	TRBJ1-4	.	TGTGCCAGCAGTGAGTTTAAACGGACATCGGGAAAACTGTTTTTT	CASSEFKRTSGKLFF
TRBV18	TRBD1	TRBJ1-6	.	TGTGCCAGCTCACTAACCGGGACAGGGGAACATTCACCCCTCCACTTT	CASSLTGTGEHSPLHF
TRBV11-2	.	TRBJ1-1	.	TGTGCCAGCAGCTTAGAGGGGAGGGTCCTCACTGAAGCTTTCTTT	CASSLEGRVLTEAFF
TRBV5-1	.	TRBJ1-4	once	TGCGCCAGCAGCTTTCAGGGGTCTAACGAAAAACTGTTTTTT	CASSFQGSNEKLFF
TRBV10-2	TRBD1	TRBJ2-1	once	TGCGCCAGCAGTGAGTCGAAAGGGGGCCCCCTCAATGAGCAGTTCTTC	CASSESKGGPLNEQFF
TRBV10-3	.	TRBJ1-2	once	TGTGCCATCAGTGCAGGGATCTATGGCTACACCTTC	CAISAGIYGYTF
TRBV28	TRBD1	TRBJ2-5	.	TGTGCCAGCAGTCCCTGGACAGGGGAAGAGACCCAGTACTTC	CASSPWTGEETQYF
TRBV3-1/TRBV3-2	.	TRBJ1-2	.	TGTGCCAGCAGCCAAGTGACAAACCCTTTCTATGGCTACACCTTC	CASSQVTNPFYGYTF
TRBV23-1	TRBD2	TRBJ2-7	.	TGCGCCAGCAGTCAATCGGGAGCGGGGGGTGTCTACGAGCAGTACTTC	CASSQSGAGGVYEQYF
TRBV11-2	TRBD1	TRBJ1-2	.	TGTGCCAGCAGCTCGCGGACAGGGCAAAACTATGGCTACACCTTC	CASSSRTGQNYGYTF
TRBV28	.	TRBJ2-7	few	TGTGCCAGCAGTTTATGGCAGGGGGGCGAGCAGTACTTC	CASSLWQGGEQYF
TRBV6-5	.	TRBJ1-5	.	TGTGCCAGCAAAGGATGGCAGGGCAATCAGCCCCAGCATTTT	CASKGWQGNQPQHF
TRBV28	.	TRBJ1-5	.	TGTGCCAGCAGTTCGGACAGTAATCAGCCCCAGCATTTT	CASSSDSNQPQHF
TRBV29-1	TRBD1	TRBJ1-1	.	TGCAGCGTTATTACCGGGACAGGGGACACTGAAGCTTTCTTT	CSVITGTGDTEAFF
TRBV3-1/TRBV3-2	.	TRBJ2-2	.	TGTGCCAGCAGCCCTCAAGGAGGGCCGTACACCGGGGAGCTGTTTTTT	CASSPQGGPYTGELFF
TRBV11-1	TRBD2	TRBJ2-5	.	TGTGCCAGCAATCGACTAGCGGGAGGGCTAGAGACCCAGTACTTC	CASNRLAGGLETQYF
TRBV5-1	.	TRBJ2-5	.	TGCGCCAGCAGCTTATCAGGGGCTTTCCAAGAGACCCAGTACTTC	CASSLSGAFQETQYF
TRBV6-5	TRBD2	TRBJ2-1	once	TGTGCCAGCAGGGGAGCGGGAGGGAATGAGCAGTTCTTC	CASRGAGGNEQFF
TRBV5-4	TRBD1	TRBJ1-6	.	TGTGCCAGCAGCCCGGGGACAGGTTGGGGGTCACCCCTCCACTTT	CASSPGTGWGSPLHF
TRBV3-1/TRBV3-2	.	TRBJ2-6	.	TGTGCCAGCAGCCAGTCCCAGGTGAGATACTCTGGGGCCAACGTCCTGACTTTC	CASSQSQVRYSGANVLTF
TRBV6-6	TRBD1	TRBJ1-2	.	TGTGCCAGCAGTTCCGGGACAGGGGACTATGGCTACACCTTC	CASSSGTGDYGYTF
TRBV7-6	TRBD2	TRBJ2-1	.	TGTGCCAGCAGCAACCCTTTTAGCGGGCCGAATGAGCAGTTCTTC	CASSNPFSGPNEQFF